This T cell receptor (beta chain) derives from a study of identical twins. Template switching added a universal primer binding site, and final cDNA carried unique molecular identifiers. TCRdb analysed the 5' RACE reads with MiXCR anew, one entry per CDR3 protein. The sample shows 1.5 million or so distinct CDR3 sequences, less than 35% of them seen only once. The study, taken as a whole, reports: Rather than following the same donors, the conclusions depended on cross-sectional statistical analysis.

This clonotype showed up just a few times. Its antigen remains unknown. Material: cord blood. The receptor was isolated from a newborn girl in good health.

The CDR3 region is CASSLIYGAKNIQYF. DNA for the CDR3: TGTGCCAGCAGCCTAATCTACGGGGCCAAAAACATTCAGTACTTC. This chain connects TRBV7-2 to TRBJ2-4; D not certain. Trimming cost V 5 bases and J 1 base, with 12 bases left between them. This CDR3 comprises 15 residues. Looked up from germline, CDR1 is SGHTA and CDR2 is FQGNSA.